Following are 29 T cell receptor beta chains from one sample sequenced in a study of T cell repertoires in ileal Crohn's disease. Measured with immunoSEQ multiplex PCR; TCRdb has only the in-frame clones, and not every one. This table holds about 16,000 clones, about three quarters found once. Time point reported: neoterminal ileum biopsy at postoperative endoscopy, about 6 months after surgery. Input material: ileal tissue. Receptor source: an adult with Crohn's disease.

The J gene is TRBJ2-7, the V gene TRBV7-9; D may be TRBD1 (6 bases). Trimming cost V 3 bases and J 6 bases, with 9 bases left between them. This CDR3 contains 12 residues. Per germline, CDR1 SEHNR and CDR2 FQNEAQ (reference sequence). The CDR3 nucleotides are TGTGCCAGCAGCTTTCCCAGGGGCGAGCAGTACTTC. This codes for CASSFPRGEQYF.

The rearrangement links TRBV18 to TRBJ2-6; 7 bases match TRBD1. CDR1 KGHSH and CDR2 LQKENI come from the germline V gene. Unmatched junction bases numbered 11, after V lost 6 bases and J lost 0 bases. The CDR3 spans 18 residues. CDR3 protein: CASSRPRTGSSGANVLTF. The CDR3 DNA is TGTGCCAGCTCCCGCCCCCGGACAGGCAGCTCTGGGGCCAACGTCCTGACTTTC.

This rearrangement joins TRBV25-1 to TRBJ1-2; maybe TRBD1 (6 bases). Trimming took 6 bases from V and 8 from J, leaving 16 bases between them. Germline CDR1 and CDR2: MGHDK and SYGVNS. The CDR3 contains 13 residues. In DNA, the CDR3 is TGTGCCAGCAGCCCAACAGGGACCGGAGGCTACACCTTC. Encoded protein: CASSPTGTGGYTF.

The CDR3 here is CASTQGTWNGYTF. CDR3 bases: TGTGCCAGCACCCAGGGGACATGGAATGGCTACACCTTC. The V call is TRBV2, the J call TRBJ1-2, with TRBD1 as a possible D gene (6 bases). Germline assignment: CDR1 SNHLY and CDR2 FYNNEI. CDR3 length: 13 residues. Trimming stripped 7 bases from V and 6 bases from J, with 15 bases between. Based on the CDR3 plus reference TRBV2 and TRBJ1-2, the full variable domain is EPEVTQTPSHQVTQMGQEVILRCVPISNHLYFYWYRQILGQKVEFLVSFYNNEISEKSEIFDDQFSVERPDGSNFTLKIRSTKLEDSAMYFCASTQGTWNGYTFGSGTRLTVV.

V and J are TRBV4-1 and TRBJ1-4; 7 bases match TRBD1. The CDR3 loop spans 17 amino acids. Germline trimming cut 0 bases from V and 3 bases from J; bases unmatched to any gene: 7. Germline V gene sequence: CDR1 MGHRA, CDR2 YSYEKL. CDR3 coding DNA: TGCGCCAGCAGCCAAGATGTTAGCGGGACAGCTAATGAAAAACTGTTTTTT. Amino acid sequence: CASSQDVSGTANEKLFF.

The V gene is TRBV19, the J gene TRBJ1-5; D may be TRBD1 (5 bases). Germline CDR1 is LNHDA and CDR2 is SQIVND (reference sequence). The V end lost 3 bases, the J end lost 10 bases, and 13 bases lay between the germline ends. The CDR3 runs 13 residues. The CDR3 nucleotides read TGTGCCAGTAGTATCGCGCAGGGTTTTCCCCAGCATTTT. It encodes CASSIAQGFPQHF.

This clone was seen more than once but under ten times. The CDR3 spells CASSVWGGQPQHF. The CDR3 nucleotides are TGTGCCAGCAGTGTTTGGGGGGGACAGCCCCAGCATTTT. The rearrangement joins TRBV6-4 to TRBJ1-5, with TRBD1 as a possible D gene (5 bases). CDR3 length: 13 residues. Trimming left V 4 bases short and J 7 bases short, with 11 bases between. The V gene's germline CDR1 is MRHNA and CDR2 SNTAGT.

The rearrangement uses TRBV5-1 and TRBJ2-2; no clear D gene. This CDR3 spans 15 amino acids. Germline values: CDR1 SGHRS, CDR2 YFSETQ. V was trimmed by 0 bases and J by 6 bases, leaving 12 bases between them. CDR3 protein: CASSLVASVAGELFF. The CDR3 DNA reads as TGCGCCAGCAGCTTGGTGGCTAGTGTTGCCGGGGAGCTGTTTTTT.

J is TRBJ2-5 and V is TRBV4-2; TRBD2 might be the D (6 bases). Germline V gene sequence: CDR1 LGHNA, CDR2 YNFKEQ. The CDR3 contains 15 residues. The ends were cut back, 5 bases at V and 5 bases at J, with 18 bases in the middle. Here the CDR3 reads CASSIRDWPQETQYF. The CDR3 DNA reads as TGTGCCAGCAGCATACGGGACTGGCCTCAGGAGACCCAGTACTTC.

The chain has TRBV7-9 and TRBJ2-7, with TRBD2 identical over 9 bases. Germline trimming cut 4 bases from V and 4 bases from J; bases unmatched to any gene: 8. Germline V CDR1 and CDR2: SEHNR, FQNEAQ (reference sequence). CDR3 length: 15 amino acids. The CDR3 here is CASSSSSGSWYEQYF. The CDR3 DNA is TGTGCCAGCAGCTCAAGTAGCGGGAGTTGGTACGAGCAGTACTTC.

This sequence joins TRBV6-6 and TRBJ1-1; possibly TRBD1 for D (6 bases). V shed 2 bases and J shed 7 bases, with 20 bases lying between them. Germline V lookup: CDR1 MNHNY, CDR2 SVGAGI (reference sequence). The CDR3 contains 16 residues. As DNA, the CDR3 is TGTGCCAGCAGTTACAACCGAGGGGGGGTTTCAAGTGAAGCTTTCTTT. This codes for CASSYNRGGVSSEAFF.

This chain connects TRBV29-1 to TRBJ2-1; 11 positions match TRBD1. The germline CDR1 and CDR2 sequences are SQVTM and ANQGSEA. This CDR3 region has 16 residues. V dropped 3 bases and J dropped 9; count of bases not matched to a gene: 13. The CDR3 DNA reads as TGCAGCGTTGAGGGAAAGAGGGGACAGGGGGACGTTGAGCAGTTCTTC. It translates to CSVEGKRGQGDVEQFF.

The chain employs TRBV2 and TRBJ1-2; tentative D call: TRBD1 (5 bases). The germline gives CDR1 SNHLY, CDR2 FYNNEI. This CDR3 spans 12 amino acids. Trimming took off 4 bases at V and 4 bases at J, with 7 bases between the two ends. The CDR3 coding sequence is TGTGCCAGCAGTGGACAGACCTATGGCTACACCTTC. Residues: CASSGQTYGYTF.

The CDR3 region has the DNA TGCGCCAGCAGCTACCGGGACAGGGGTGCCTATGGCTACACCTTC. It translates to CASSYRDRGAYGYTF. V is TRBV4-1 and J is TRBJ1-2; 10 nucleotides line up with TRBD1. Germline CDR1 is MGHRA and CDR2 is YSYEKL. V lost 5 bases and J lost 4; bases outside the gene matches: 7. The CDR3 sequence is 15 residues long.

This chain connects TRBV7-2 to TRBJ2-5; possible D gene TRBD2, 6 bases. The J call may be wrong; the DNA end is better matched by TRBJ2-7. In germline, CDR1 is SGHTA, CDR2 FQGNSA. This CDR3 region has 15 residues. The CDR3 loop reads CASSLAADGSYEQYF. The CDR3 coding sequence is TGTGCCAGCAGCTTAGCGGCGGACGGGAGCTACGAGCAGTACTTC.

The CDR3 is CATSRLGLGSNIQYF. The CDR3 nucleotides read TGTGCCACCAGCAGACTAGGACTAGGAAGCAACATTCAGTACTTC. The genes are TRBV15 and TRBJ2-4; TRBD2 aligns across 7 bases. This CDR3 spans 15 amino acids. V lost 2 bases and J lost 7; bases outside the gene matches: 8. Germline CDR1 is LNHNV and CDR2 is YYDKDF (reference sequence).

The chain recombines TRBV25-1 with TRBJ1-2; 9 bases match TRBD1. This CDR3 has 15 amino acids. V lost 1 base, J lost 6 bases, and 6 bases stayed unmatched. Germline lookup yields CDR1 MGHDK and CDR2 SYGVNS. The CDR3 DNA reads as TGTGCCAGCAGTGAATTTGGTGGGACAGGGAATGGCTACACCTTC. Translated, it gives CASSEFGGTGNGYTF.

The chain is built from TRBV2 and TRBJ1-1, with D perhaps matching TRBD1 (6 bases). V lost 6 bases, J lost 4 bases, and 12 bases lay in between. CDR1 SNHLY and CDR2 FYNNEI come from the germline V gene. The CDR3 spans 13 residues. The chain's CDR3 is CASRQGTSTEAFF. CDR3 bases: TGTGCCAGCAGGCAGGGGACAAGCACTGAAGCTTTCTTT.

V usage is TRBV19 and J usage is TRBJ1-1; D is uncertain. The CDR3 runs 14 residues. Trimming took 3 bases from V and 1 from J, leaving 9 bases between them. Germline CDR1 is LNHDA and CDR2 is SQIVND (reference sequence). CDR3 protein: CASSIPRGNTEAFF. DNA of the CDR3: TGTGCCAGTAGTATCCCGCGGGGGAACACTGAAGCTTTCTTT. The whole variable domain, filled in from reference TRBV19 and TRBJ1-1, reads DGGITQSPKYLFRKEGQNVTLSCEQNLNHDAMYWYRQDPGQGLRLIYYSQIVNDFQKGDIAEGYSVSREKKESFPLTVTSAQKNPTAFYLCASSIPRGNTEAFFGQGTRLTVV.

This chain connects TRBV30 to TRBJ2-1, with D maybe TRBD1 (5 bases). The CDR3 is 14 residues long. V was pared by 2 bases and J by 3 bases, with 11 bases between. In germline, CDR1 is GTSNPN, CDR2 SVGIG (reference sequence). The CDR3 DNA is TGTGCCTGGAGTAGGGGCAGGAGCTACAATGAGCAGTTCTTC. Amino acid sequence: CAWSRGRSYNEQFF.

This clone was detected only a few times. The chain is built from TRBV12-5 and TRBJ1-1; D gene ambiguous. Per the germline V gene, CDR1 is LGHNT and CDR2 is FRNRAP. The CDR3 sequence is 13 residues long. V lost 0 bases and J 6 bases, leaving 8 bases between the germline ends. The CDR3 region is CASGLVLVSEAFF. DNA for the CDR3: TGTGCTAGTGGTTTGGTACTGGTGTCTGAAGCTTTCTTT.

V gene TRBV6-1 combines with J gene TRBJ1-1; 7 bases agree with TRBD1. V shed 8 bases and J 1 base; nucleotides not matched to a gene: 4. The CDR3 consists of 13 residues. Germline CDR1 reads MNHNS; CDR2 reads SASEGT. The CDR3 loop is CASGQGGNTEAFF. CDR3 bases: TGTGCCAGCGGGCAGGGGGGGAACACTGAAGCTTTCTTT.

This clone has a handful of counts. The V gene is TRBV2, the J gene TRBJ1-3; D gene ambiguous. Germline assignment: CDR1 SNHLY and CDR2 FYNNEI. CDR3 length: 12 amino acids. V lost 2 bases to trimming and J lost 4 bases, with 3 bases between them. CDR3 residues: CASSEQGNTIYF. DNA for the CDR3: TGTGCCAGCAGTGAACAGGGAAACACCATATATTTT.

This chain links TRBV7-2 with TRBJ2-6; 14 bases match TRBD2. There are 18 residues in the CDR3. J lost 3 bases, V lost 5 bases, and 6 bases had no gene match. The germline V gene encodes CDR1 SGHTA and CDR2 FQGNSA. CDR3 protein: CASSTGLAGGGGANVLTF. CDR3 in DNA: TGTGCCAGCAGCACCGGACTAGCGGGAGGTGGTGGGGCCAACGTCCTGACTTTC.

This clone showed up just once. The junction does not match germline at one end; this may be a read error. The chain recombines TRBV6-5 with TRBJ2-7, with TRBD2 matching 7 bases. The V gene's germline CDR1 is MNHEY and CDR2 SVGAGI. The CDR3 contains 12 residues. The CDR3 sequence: CPAGRRSYEQYF. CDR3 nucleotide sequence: TGCCCCGCCGGGAGGAGGTCCTACGAGCAGTACTTC.

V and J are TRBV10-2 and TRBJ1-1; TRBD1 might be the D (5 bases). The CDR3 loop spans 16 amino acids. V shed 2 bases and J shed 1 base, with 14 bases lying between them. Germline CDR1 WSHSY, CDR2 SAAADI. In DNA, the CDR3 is TGCGCCAGCAGTGAGAGGAGGGCGGGGGGGAACACTGAAGCTTTCTTT. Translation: CASSERRAGGNTEAFF.

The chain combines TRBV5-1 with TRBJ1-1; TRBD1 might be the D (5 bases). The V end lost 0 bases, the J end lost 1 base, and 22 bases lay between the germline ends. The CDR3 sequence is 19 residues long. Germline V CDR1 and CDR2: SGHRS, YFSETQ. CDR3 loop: CASSLARFQGSSANTEAFF. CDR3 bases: TGCGCCAGCAGCTTGGCCAGGTTTCAGGGTAGTTCTGCGAACACTGAAGCTTTCTTT.

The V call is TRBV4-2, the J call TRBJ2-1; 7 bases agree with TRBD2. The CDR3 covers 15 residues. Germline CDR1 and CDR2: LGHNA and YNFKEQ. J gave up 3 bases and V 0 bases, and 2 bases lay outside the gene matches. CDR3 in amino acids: CASSQESSGYNEQFF. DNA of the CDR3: TGTGCCAGCAGCCAAGAATCTAGCGGCTACAATGAGCAGTTCTTC.

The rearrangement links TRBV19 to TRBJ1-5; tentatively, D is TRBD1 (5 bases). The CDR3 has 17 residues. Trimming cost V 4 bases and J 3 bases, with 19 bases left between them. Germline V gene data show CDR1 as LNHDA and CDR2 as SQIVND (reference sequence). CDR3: CASSTQRTGLLNQPQHF. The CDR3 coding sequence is TGTGCCAGTAGTACCCAACGTACAGGTTTACTCAATCAGCCCCAGCATTTT.